This note documents a single TCR beta chain sequence. A much larger clone differs by one base, so this may be a read error. TCRdb called clones again from the PCR reads with MiXCR. Of about 89,000 clones listed, 9.5% to 15% are singletons. The data stem from a study of metastatic and nonmetastatic thyroid tumors. On the study more broadly: Repertoires were compared across blood and tumor or nodule tissue from malignant and benign thyroid patients.

Ahead of thyroid surgery, no patient had received treatment of any kind. The CDR3 is 17 amino acids. CDR1 LGHDT and CDR2 YNNKEL come from the germline V gene (reference sequence). This receptor was identified in a female donor with papillary thyroid cancer or a benign thyroid nodule (not recorded which). Some clones in this sample may be carry-over from other donors' samples. Material: tumor tissue. This chain connects TRBV3-1 to TRBJ2-7, with 10 bases aligning to TRBD1. CDR3 coding DNA: TGTGCCAGCAGCCGGACAGGGGGACGAAGCGAGTCCTACGAGCAGTGCTTC. Translated: CASSRTGGRSESYEQCF.